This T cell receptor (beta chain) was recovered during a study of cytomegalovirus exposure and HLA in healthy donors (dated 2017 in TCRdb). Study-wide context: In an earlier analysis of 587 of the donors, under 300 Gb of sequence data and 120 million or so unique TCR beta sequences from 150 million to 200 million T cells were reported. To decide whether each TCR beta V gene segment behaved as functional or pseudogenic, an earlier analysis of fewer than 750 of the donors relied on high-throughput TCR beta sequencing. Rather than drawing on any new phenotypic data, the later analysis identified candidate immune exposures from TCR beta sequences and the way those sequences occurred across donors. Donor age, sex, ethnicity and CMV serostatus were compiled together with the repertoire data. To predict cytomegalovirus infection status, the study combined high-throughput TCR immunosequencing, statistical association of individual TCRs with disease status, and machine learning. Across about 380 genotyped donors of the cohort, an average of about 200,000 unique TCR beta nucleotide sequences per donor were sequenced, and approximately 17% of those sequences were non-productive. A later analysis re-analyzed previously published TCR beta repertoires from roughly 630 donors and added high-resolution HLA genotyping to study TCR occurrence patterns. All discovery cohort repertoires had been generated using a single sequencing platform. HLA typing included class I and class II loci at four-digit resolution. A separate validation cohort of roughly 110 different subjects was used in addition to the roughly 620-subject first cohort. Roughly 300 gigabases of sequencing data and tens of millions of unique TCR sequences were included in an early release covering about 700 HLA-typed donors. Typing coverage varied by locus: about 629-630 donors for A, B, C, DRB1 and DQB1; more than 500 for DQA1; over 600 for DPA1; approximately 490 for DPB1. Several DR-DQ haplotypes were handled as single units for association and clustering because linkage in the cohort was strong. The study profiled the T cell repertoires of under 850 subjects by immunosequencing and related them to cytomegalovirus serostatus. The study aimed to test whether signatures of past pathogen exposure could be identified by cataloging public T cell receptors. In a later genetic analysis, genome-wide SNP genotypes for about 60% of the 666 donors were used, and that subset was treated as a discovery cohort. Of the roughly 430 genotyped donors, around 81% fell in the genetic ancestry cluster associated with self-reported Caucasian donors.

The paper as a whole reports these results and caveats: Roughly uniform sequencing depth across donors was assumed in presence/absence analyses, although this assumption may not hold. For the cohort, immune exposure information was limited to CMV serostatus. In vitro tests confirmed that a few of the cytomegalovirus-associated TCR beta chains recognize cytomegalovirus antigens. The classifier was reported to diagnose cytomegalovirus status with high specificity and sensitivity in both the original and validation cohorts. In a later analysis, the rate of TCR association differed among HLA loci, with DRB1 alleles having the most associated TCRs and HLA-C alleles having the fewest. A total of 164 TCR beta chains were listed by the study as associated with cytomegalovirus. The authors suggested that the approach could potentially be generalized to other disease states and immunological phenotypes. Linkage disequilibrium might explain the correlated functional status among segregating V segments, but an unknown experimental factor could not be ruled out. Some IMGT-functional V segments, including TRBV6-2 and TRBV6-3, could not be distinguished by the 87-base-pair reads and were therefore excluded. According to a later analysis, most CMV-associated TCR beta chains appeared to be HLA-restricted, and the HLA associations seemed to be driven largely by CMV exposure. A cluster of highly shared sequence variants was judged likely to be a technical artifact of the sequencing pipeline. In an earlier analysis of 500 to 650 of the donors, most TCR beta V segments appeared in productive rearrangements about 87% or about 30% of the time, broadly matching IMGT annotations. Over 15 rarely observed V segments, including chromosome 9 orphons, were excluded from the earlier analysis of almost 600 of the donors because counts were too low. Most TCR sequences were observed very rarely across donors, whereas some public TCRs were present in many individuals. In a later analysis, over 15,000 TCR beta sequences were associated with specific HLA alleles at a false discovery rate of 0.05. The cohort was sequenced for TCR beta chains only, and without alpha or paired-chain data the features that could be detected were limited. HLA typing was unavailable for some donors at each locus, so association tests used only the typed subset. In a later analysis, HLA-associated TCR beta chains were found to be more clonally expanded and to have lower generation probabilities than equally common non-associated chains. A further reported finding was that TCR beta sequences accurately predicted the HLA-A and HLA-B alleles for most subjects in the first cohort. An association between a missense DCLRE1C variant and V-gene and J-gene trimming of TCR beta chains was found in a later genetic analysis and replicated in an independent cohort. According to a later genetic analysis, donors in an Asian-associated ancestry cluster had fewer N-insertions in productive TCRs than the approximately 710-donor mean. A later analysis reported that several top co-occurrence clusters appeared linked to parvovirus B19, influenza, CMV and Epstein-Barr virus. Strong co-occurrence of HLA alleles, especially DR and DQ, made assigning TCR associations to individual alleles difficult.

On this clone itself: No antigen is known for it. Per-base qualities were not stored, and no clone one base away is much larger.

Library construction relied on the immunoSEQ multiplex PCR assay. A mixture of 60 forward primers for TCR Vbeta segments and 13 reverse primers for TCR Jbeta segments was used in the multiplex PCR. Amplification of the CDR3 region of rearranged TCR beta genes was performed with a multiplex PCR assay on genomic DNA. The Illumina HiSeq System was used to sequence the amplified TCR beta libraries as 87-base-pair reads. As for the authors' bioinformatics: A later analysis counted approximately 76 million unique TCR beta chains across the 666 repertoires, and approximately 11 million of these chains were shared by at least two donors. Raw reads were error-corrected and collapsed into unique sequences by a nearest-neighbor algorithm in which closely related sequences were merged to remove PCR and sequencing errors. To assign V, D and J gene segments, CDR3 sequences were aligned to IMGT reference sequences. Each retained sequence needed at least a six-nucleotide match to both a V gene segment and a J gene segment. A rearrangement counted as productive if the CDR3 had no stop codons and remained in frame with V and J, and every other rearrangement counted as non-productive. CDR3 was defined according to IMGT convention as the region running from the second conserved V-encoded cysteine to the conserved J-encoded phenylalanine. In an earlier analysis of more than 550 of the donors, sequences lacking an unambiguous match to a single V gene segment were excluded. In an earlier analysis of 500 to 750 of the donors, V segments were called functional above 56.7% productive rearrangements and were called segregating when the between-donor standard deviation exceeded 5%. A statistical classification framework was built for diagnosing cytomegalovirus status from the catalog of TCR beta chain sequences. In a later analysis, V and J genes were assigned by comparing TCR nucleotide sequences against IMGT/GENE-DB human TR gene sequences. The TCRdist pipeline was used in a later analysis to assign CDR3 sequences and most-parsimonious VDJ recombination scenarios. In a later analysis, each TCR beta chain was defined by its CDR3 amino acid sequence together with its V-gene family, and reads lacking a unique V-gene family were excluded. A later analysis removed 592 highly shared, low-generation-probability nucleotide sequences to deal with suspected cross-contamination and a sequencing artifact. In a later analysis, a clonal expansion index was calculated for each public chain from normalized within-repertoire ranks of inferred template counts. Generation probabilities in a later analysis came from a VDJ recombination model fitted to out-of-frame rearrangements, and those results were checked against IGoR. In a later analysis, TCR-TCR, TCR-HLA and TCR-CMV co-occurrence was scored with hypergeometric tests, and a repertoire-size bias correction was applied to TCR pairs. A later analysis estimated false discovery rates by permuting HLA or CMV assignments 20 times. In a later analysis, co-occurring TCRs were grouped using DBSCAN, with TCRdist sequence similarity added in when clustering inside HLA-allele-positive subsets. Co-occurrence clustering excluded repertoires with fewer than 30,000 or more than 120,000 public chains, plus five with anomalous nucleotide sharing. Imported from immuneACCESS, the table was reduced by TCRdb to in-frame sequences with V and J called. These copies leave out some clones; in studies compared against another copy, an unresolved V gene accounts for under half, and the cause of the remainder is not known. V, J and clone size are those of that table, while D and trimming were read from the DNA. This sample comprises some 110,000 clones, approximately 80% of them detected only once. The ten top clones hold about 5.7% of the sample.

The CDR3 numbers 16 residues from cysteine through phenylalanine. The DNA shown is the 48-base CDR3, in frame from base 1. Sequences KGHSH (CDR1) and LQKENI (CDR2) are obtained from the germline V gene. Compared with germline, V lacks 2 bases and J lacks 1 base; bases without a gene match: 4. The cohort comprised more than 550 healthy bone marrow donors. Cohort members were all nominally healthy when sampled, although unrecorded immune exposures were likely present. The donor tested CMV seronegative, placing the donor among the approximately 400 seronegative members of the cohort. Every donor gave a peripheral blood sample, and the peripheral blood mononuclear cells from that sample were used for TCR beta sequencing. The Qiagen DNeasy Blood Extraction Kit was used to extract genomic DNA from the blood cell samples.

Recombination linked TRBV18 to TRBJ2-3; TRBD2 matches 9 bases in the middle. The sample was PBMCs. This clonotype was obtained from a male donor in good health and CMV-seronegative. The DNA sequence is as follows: TGTGCCAGCTCACCATCGGTAGCGGGAGGCACAGATACGCAGTATTTT. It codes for CASSPSVAGGTDTQYF.